A selection of T cell receptor beta chains follows, all from one sample in a study of cytomegalovirus exposure and HLA in healthy donors. Generated by immunoSEQ multiplex PCR, the TCRdb table keeps only in-frame clones and is missing some. The sample consists of about 200,000 clones, roughly 90% of them appearing once. The sample was PBMCs. Source of these receptors: a woman in her twenties or thirties in good health and CMV-seronegative. CDR3s include the opening cysteine and the closing phenylalanine or tryptophan. Fields, in order: V gene, J gene, clone size, D gene, CDR3 protein, CDR3 DNA. D genes are given only for firm matches. The size field is filled for only some rows; it gives once, few, many or a size class.

V: TRBV6-1; J: TRBJ1-4; size: -; D: TRBD1; CDR3: CASSKTGVNEKLFF; DNA: TGTGCCAGCAGTAAGACAGGGGTTAATGAAAAACTGTTTTTT
V: TRBV7-3; J: TRBJ1-1; size: few; D: TRBD1; CDR3: CASSSTGGDTEAFF; DNA: TGTGCCAGCAGCTCGACAGGGGGCGACACTGAAGCTTTCTTT
V: TRBV15; J: TRBJ2-7; size: -; D: -; CDR3: CATSRDRDIYSYEQYF; DNA: TGTGCCACCAGCAGAGACCGGGACATCTACTCCTACGAGCAGTACTTC
V: TRBV5-6; J: TRBJ2-5; size: -; D: -; CDR3: CASSSDSRQETQYF; DNA: TGTGCCAGCAGTTCGGACAGCCGCCAAGAGACCCAGTACTTC
V: TRBV5-1; J: TRBJ2-4; size: few; D: -; CDR3: CASSLFALSGGAKNIQYF; DNA: TGCGCCAGCAGCTTGTTTGCGTTATCTGGAGGGGCCAAAAACATTCAGTACTTC
V: TRBV7-8; J: TRBJ2-7; size: -; D: -; CDR3: CASSPNSGTRYEQYF; DNA: TGTGCCAGCAGCCCTAACTCCGGGACAAGGTACGAGCAGTACTTC
V: TRBV19; J: TRBJ2-5; size: once; D: TRBD2; CDR3: CASSIDLGLAETQYF; DNA: TGTGCCAGTAGTATAGATCTTGGACTAGCGGAGACCCAGTACTTC
V: TRBV10-3; J: TRBJ2-1; size: -; D: TRBD1; CDR3: CATGTGHYNEQFF; DNA: TGTGCCACCGGGACAGGACACTACAATGAGCAGTTCTTC
V: TRBV2; J: TRBJ2-3; size: -; D: TRBD2; CDR3: CASSTTSGRTNTQYF; DNA: TGTGCCAGCAGTACAACTAGCGGGAGGACAAATACGCAGTATTTT
V: TRBV7-9; J: TRBJ2-1; size: -; D: TRBD1; CDR3: CASSLSTTGGIEQFF; DNA: TGTGCCAGCAGCTTAAGTACGACAGGGGGGATTGAGCAGTTCTTC
V: TRBV2; J: TRBJ2-2; size: -; D: -; CDR3: CASNSGDTGELFF; DNA: TGTGCCAGCAACTCGGGGGACACCGGGGAGCTGTTTTTT
V: TRBV2; J: TRBJ1-5; size: -; D: -; CDR3: CASKRQDQPQHF; DNA: TGTGCCAGCAAACGGCAGGATCAGCCCCAGCATTTT
V: TRBV6-4; J: TRBJ2-3; size: -; D: TRBD2; CDR3: CASSTSGTSTDTQYF; DNA: TGTGCCAGCAGTACTAGCGGCACTAGCACAGATACGCAGTATTTT
V: TRBV2; J: TRBJ2-3; size: -; D: -; CDR3: CASSLAAPSTDTQYF; DNA: TGTGCCAGCAGCTTAGCGGCACCTAGCACAGATACGCAGTATTTT
V: TRBV5-1; J: TRBJ2-2; size: -; D: TRBD2; CDR3: CASSFKLAGTELFF; DNA: TGCGCCAGCAGCTTCAAACTAGCGGGAACGGAGCTGTTTTTT
V: TRBV27; J: TRBJ2-7; size: -; D: -; CDR3: CASRPQGGPYEQYF; DNA: TGTGCCAGCAGACCACAGGGGGGGCCCTACGAGCAGTACTTC
V: TRBV7-9; J: TRBJ2-1; size: -; D: TRBD2; CDR3: CASSRTSPAPNEQFF; DNA: TGTGCCAGCAGCCGGACTAGCCCTGCCCCCAATGAGCAGTTCTTC